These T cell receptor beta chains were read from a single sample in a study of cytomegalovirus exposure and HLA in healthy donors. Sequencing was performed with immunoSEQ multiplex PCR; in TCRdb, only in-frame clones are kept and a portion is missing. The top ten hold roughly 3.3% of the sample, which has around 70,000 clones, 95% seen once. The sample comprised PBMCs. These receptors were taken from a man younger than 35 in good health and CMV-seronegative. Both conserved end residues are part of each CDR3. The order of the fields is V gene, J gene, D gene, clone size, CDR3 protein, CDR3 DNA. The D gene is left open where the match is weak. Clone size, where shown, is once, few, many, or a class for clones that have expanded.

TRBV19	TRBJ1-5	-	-	CASSEALGQPQHF	TGTGCCAGTAGTGAGGCTTTGGGTCAACCCCAGCATTTT
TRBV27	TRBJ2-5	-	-	CASSTLGLGTQYF	TGTGCCAGCAGTACCCTGGGGCTTGGGACCCAGTACTTC
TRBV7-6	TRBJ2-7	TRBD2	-	CASSLELAGDLSSYEQYF	TGTGCCAGCAGCTTAGAACTAGCGGGGGACCTCAGCTCCTACGAGCAGTACTTC
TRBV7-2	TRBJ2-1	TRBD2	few	CASSLTSGGANEQFF	TGTGCCAGCAGCTTGACTAGCGGGGGGGCCAATGAGCAGTTCTTC
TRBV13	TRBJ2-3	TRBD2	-	CASSLRLAGGLNTQYF	TGTGCCAGCAGCCTACGACTAGCGGGGGGGCTAAATACGCAGTATTTT
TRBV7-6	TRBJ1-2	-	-	CASSLVGDGYTF	TGTGCCAGCAGCTTAGTAGGGGATGGCTACACCTTC
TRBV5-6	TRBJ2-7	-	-	CASSFQSYEQYF	TGTGCCAGCAGCTTCCAATCCTACGAGCAGTACTTC
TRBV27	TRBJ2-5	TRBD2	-	CASSPTSGGQETQYF	TGTGCCAGCAGTCCGACTAGCGGGGGACAAGAGACCCAGTACTTC
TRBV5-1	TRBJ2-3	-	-	CASSLEQDTDTQYF	TGCGCCAGCAGCTTGGAACAGGACACAGATACGCAGTATTTT
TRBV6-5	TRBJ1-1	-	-	CASSYSLNTEAFF	TGTGCCAGCAGTTATTCATTGAACACTGAAGCTTTCTTT
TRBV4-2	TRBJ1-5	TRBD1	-	CASSLGRDRGEPQHF	TGTGCCAGCAGCCTAGGGAGGGACAGGGGGGAGCCCCAGCATTTT
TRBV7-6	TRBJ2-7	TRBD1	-	CASSPGQGGFYEQYF	TGTGCCAGCAGCCCAGGACAGGGGGGCTTCTACGAGCAGTACTTC
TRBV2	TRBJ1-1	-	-	CASTLMGGVGNTEAFF	TGTGCCAGCACCTTAATGGGGGGGGTAGGAAACACTGAAGCTTTCTTT
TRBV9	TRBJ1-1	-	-	CASSVVRTGLGSTEAFF	TGTGCCAGCAGCGTAGTGAGAACAGGGCTCGGGTCCACTGAAGCTTTCTTT
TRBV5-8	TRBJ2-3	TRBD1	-	CASSWAGTGGDTQYF	TGTGCCAGCAGCTGGGCCGGGACAGGGGGAGATACGCAGTATTTT
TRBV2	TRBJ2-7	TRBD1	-	CASTGTGRDYEQYF	TGTGCCAGCACTGGGACAGGGCGGGACTACGAGCAGTACTTC
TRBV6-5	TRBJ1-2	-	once	CATRGGVMHYGYTF	TGTGCCACCCGAGGGGGGGTCATGCACTATGGCTACACCTTC
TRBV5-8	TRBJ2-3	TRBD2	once	CASSPGLAGDTDTQYF	TGTGCCAGCAGCCCTGGACTAGCGGGGGACACAGATACGCAGTATTTT
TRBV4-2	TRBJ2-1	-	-	CASSQDGGSDNEQFF	TGTGCCAGCAGCCAAGATGGCGGATCCGACAATGAGCAGTTCTTC
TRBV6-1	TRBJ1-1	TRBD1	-	CASSEAKSGTGGVDTEAFF	TGTGCCAGCAGTGAAGCCAAATCCGGGACAGGGGGCGTGGACACTGAAGCTTTCTTT
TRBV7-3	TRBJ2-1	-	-	CASSFGPGTSYNEQFF	TGTGCCAGCAGTTTCGGCCCCGGGACTTCGTACAATGAGCAGTTCTTC
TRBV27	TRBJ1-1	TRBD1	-	CASRGTGNTEAFF	TGTGCCAGCAGGGGGACAGGGAACACTGAAGCTTTCTTT
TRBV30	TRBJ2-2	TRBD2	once	CAWSEAGGRTGELFF	TGTGCCTGGAGTGAAGCGGGGGGACGCACCGGGGAGCTGTTTTTT
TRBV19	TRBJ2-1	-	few	CASATAGLMNEQFF	TGTGCCAGTGCAACCGCGGGACTGATGAATGAGCAGTTCTTC
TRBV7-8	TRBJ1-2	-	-	CASSPYGNYGYTF	TGTGCCAGCAGCCCCTATGGTAACTATGGCTACACCTTC
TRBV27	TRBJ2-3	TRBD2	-	CASSDRLAGGLRDTQYF	TGTGCCAGCAGTGACAGACTAGCGGGGGGGTTAAGGGATACGCAGTATTTT
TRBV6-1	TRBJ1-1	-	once	CASKRSVLLTEAFF	TGTGCCAGCAAGAGGAGTGTTCTCCTGACTGAAGCTTTCTTT
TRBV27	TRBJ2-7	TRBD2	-	CASSLKTSGGALPYEQYF	TGTGCCAGCAGCCTGAAGACTAGCGGGGGGGCACTACCCTACGAGCAGTACTTC
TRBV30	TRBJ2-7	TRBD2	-	CAWSSASGSSYEQYF	TGTGCCTGGAGTTCCGCTAGCGGGAGCTCCTACGAGCAGTACTTC
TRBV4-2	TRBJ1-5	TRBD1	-	CASSQDQAGQGLQPQHF	TGTGCCAGCAGCCAAGATCAAGCGGGACAGGGCCTTCAGCCCCAGCATTTT
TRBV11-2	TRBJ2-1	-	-	CASSLGAGPSYNEQFF	TGTGCCAGCAGCTTGGGTGCGGGGCCTTCCTACAATGAGCAGTTCTTC
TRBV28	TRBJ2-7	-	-	CASSFEGVYEQYF	TGTGCCAGCAGTTTCGAAGGGGTCTACGAGCAGTACTTC
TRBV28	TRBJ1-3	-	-	CASSSVNAGGRGNTIYF	TGTGCCAGCAGTTCCGTGAACGCGGGGGGCAGGGGAAACACCATATATTTT
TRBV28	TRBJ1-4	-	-	CASSTPVEAHEKLFF	TGTGCCAGCAGTACTCCGGTCGAGGCCCATGAAAAACTGTTTTTT
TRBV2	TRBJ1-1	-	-	CASSEARGGEAFF	TGTGCCAGCAGTGAAGCGCGAGGCGGTGAAGCTTTCTTT
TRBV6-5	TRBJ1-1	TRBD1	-	CATAASDRGNTEAFF	TGTGCCACGGCGGCTTCGGACAGGGGAAACACTGAAGCTTTCTTT
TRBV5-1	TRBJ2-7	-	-	CASSLSQGTSYEQYF	TGCGCCAGCAGCTTATCACAGGGTACCTCCTACGAGCAGTACTTC
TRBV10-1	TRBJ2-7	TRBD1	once	CASSARTGGYEQYF	TGCGCCAGCAGTGCGCGGACAGGGGGCTACGAGCAGTACTTC
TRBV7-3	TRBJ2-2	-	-	CASSPGSRELFF	TGTGCCAGCAGCCCAGGGTCGCGGGAGCTGTTTTTT
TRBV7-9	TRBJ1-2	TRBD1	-	CASSLTPTGDGYTF	TGTGCCAGCAGCTTAACCCCGACAGGGGACGGCTACACCTTC
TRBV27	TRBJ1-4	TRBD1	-	CASRTGTGLSRKLFF	TGTGCCAGCAGAACCGGGACAGGCCTAAGTCGGAAACTGTTTTTT